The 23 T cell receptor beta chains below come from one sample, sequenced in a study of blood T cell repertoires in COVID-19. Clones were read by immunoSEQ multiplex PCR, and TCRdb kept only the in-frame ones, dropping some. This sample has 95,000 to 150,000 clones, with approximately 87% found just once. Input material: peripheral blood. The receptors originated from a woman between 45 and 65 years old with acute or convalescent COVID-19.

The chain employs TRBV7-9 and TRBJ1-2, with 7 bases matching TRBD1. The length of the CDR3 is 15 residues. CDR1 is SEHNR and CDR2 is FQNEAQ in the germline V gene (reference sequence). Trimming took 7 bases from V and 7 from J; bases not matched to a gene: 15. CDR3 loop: CASTLGGRLKGGYTF. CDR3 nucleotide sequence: TGTGCCAGCACCCTAGGGGGCAGACTTAAGGGTGGCTACACCTTC. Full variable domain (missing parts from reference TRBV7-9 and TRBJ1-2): DTGVSQNPRHKITKRGQNVTFRCDPISEHNRLYWYRQTLGQGPEFLTYFQNEAQLEKSRLLSDRFSAERPKGSFSTLEIQRTEQGDSAMYLCASTLGGRLKGGYTFGSGTRLTVV.

The CDR3 nucleotides are TGTGCCAGCAGCCAACAGGGCCGTAGCACAGATACGCAGTATTTT. It yields the protein CASSQQGRSTDTQYF. The J gene is TRBJ2-3, the V gene TRBV7-3, with D tentatively TRBD1 (6 bases). This CDR3 spans 15 amino acids. Germline loops: CDR1 SGHTA, CDR2 FQGTGA. V was pared by 5 bases and J by 0 bases, with 12 bases between.

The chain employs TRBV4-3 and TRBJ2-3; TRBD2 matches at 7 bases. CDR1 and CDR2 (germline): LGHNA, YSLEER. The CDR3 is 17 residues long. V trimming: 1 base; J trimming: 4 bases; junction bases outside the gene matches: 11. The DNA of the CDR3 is TGCGCCAGCAGCCAAGTACCTCGGGGCCTAGCGGCAGATACGCAGTATTTT. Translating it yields CASSQVPRGLAADTQYF.

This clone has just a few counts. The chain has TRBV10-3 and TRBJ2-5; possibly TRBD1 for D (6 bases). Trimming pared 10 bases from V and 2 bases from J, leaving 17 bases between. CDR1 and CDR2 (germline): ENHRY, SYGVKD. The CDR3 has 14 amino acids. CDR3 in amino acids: CATKGGGVQETQYF. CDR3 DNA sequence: TGTGCCACCAAAGGGGGTGGTGTACAAGAGACCCAGTACTTC.

This CDR3 is CASSQVQANSPLHF. The CDR3 region has the DNA TGCGCCAGCAGCCAAGTACAGGCAAATTCACCCCTCCACTTT. The chain uses TRBV4-1 and TRBJ1-6, with a tentative D call TRBD1 (5 bases). Trimming took 1 base from V and 7 from J, leaving 8 bases between them. The CDR3 runs to 14 residues. Germline CDR1 reads MGHRA; CDR2 reads YSYEKL.

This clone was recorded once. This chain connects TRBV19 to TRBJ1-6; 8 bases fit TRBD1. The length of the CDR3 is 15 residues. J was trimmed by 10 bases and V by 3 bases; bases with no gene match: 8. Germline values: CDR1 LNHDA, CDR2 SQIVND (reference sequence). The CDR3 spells CASSITHRGESPLHF. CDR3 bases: TGTGCCAGTAGTATTACCCACAGGGGGGAATCACCCCTCCACTTT.

The chain's CDR3 is CASSLVGSVNTEAFF. CDR3 sequence (DNA): TGTGCCAGCAGCTTAGTAGGGAGCGTGAACACTGAAGCTTTCTTT. The rearrangement links TRBV7-2 to TRBJ1-1, with D hard to call. Germline V lookup: CDR1 SGHTA, CDR2 FQGNSA. This CDR3 has 15 amino acids. Between the trimmed V and J ends, which lost 1 base and 0 bases, there was a span of 9 bases.

CDR3: CASSVTTNTEAFF. CDR3 nucleotide sequence: TGTGCCAGCAGCGTAACAACGAACACTGAAGCTTTCTTT. This sequence joins TRBV9 and TRBJ1-1; D not certain. V was clipped by 1 base and J by 1 base, with 5 bases between them. The CDR3 sequence is 13 residues long. Germline CDR1 SGDLS, CDR2 YYNGEE.

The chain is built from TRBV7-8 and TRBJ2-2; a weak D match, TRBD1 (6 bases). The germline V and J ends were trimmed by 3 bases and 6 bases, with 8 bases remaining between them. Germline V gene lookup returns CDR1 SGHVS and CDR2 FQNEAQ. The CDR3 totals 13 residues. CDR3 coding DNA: TGTGCCAGCAGCTTGACAGGATCCGGGGAGCTGTTTTTT. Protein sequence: CASSLTGSGELFF.

CDR3 DNA: TGCGCCAGCAGCTTGGGGGACAGGGGATGGGCGCTGAACACTGAAGCTTTCTTT. It translates to CASSLGDRGWALNTEAFF. The chain joins TRBV5-1 to TRBJ1-1; 10 bases are shared with TRBD1. Germline V gives CDR1 SGHRS, CDR2 YFSETQ. The V and J ends lost 0 bases and 0 bases, in that order; junction bases with no gene match: 8. There are 18 residues in the CDR3. The whole variable domain, filled in from reference TRBV5-1 and TRBJ1-1, reads KAGVTQTPRYLIKTRGQQVTLSCSPISGHRSVSWYQQTPGQGLQFLFEYFSETQRNKGNFPGRFSGRQFSNSRSEMNVSTLELGDSALYLCASSLGDRGWALNTEAFFGQGTRLTVV.

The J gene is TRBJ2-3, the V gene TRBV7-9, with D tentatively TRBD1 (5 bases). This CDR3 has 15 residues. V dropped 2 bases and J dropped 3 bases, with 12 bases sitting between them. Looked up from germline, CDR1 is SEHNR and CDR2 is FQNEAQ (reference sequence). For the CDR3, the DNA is TGTGCCAGCAGCTTAAGTACAGGCAAAACAGATACGCAGTATTTT. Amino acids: CASSLSTGKTDTQYF.

The CDR3 region has the DNA TGTGCCAGCAGCAAGAGCACTAGCGGGGGGGCAGATACGCAGTATTTT. This sequence encodes CASSKSTSGGADTQYF. The V call is TRBV5-4, the J call TRBJ2-3, with TRBD2 matching over 13 bases. CDR1 is SGHNT and CDR2 is YYREEE in the germline V gene (reference sequence). V shed 4 bases, J shed 4 bases, and the junction held 6 bases outside the gene matches. The CDR3 covers 16 residues.

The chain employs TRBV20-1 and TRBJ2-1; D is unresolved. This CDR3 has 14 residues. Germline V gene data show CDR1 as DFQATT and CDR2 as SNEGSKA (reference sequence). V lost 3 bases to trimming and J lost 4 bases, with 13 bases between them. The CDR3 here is CSASAGIHYNEQFF. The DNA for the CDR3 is TGCAGTGCTAGTGCTGGCATTCATTACAATGAGCAGTTCTTC.

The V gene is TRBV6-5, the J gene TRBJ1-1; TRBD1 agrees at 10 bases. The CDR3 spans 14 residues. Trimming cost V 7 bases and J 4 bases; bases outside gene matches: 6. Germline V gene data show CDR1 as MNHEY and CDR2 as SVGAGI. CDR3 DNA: TGTGCCAGCACCCGGACAGGGGGTATCACTGAAGCTTTCTTT. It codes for CASTRTGGITEAFF.

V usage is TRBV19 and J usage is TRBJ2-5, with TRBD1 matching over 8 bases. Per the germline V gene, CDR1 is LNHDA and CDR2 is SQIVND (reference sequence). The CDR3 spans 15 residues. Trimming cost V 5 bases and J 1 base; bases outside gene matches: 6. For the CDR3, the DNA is TGTGCCAGTAGTCCCTACCAGGGGGCCCAAGAGACCCAGTACTTC. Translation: CASSPYQGAQETQYF.

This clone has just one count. The CDR3 loop is CASSREGHSGNTIYF. CDR3 bases: TGTGCCAGCTCACGGGAGGGACACTCTGGAAACACCATATATTTT. The chain couples TRBV18 to TRBJ1-3; perhaps TRBD1 as D (6 bases). The length of the CDR3 is 15 residues. V gave up 4 bases and J gave up 0 bases, with 10 bases separating them. Germline V gene lookup returns CDR1 KGHSH and CDR2 LQKENI.

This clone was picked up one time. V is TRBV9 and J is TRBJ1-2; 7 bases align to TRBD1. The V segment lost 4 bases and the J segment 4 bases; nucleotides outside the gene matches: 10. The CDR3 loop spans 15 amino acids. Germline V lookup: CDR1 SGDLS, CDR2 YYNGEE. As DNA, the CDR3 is TGTGCCAGCAGCACCCACCTCCGGGACAGCTATGGCTACACCTTC. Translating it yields CASSTHLRDSYGYTF. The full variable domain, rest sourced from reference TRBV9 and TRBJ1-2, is DSGVTQTPKHLITATGQRVTLRCSPRSGDLSVYWYQQSLDQGLQFLIQYYNGEERAKGNILERFSAQQFPDLHSELNLSSLELGDSALYFCASSTHLRDSYGYTFGSGTRLTVV.

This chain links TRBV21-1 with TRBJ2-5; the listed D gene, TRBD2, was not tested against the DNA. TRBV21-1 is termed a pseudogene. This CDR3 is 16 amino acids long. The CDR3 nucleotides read TGTGCCAGCAGCAAAGTACTGGGGAGGGAACGGGAGACCCAGTACTTC. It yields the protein CASSKVLGRERETQYF.

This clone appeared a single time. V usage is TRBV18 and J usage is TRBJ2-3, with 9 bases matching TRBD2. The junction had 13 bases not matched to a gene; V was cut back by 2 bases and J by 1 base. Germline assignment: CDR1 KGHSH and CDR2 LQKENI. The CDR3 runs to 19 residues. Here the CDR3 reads CASSPTASGVARGTDTQYF. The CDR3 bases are TGTGCCAGCTCACCAACCGCTAGCGGGGTGGCGAGGGGCACAGATACGCAGTATTTT.

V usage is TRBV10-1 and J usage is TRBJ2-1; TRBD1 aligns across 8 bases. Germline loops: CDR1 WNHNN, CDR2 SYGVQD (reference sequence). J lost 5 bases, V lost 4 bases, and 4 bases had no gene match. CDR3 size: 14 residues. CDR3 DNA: TGCGCCAGCAGTGGTTTGGACAGGGACAATGAGCAGTTCTTC. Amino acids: CASSGLDRDNEQFF.

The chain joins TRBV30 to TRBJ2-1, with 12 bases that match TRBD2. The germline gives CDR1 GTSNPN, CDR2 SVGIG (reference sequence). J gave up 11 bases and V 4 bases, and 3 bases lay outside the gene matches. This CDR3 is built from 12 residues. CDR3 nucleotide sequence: TGTGCCTGGAACGGACTAGCGGGGAAGCAGTTCTTC. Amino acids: CAWNGLAGKQFF.

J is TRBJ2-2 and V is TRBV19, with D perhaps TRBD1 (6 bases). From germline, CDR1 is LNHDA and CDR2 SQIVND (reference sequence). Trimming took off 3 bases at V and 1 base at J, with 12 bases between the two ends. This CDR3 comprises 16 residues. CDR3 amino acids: CASSIYRAENTGELFF. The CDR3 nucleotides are TGTGCCAGTAGTATCTACAGGGCGGAGAACACCGGGGAGCTGTTTTTT.

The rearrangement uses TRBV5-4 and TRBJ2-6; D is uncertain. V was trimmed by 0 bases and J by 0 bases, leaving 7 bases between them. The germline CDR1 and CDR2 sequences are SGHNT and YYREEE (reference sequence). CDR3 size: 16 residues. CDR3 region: CASSLGGRSGANVLTF. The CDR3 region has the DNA TGTGCCAGCAGCTTGGGCGGCCGCTCTGGGGCCAACGTCCTGACTTTC.